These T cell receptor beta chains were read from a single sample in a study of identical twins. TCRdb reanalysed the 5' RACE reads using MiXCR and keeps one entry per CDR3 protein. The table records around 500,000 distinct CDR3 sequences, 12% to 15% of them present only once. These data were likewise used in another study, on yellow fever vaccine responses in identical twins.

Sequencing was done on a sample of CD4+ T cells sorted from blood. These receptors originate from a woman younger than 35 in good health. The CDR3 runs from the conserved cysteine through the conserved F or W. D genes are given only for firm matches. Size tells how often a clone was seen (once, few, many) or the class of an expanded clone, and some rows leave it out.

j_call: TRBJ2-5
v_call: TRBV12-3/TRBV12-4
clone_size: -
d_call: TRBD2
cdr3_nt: TGTGCCAGCAGTTTAGAGCTAGCGGGGAGGGGAGAGACCCAGTACTTC
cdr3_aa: CASSLELAGRGETQYF

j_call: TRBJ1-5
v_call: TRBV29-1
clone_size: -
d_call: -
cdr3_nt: TGCAGCGTGGGCGAGGGGACCGCCGGGGGGCCCCAGCATTTT
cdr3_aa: CSVGEGTAGGPQHF

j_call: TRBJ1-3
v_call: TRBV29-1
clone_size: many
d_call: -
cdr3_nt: TGCAGCTTCCGGGCCCTATACCCAGGCCACTCTGGAAACACCATATATTTT
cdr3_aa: CSFRALYPGHSGNTIYF

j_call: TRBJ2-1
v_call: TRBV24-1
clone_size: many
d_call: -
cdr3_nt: TGTGCCACCAGTGATTTTGGCCAGGGTGATCGAGAATGGAATGAGCAGTTCTTC
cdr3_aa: CATSDFGQGDREWNEQFF

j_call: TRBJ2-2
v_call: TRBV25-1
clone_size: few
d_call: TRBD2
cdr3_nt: TGTGCCAGCAGAGGGGAGGGGATCACCGGGGAGCTGTTTTTT
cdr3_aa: CASRGEGITGELFF

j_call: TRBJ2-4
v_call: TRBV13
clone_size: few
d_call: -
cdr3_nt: TGTGCCAGCAGCTTAGAAGGATTCATTCAGTACTTC
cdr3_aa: CASSLEGFIQYF

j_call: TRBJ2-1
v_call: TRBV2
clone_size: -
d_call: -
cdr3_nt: TGTGCCAGCAGGGTACTAGGGGATGAGCAGTTCTTC
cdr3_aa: CASRVLGDEQFF

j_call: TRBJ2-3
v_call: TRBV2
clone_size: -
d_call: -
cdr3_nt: TGTGCCAGCAGTTACACCGGTTACACAGATACGCAGTATTTT
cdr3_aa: CASSYTGYTDTQYF

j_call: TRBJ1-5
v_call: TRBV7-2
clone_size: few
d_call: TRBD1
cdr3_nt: TGTGCCAGCAGCTTACGACAGGGTCAACAGCCCCAGCATTTT
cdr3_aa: CASSLRQGQQPQHF

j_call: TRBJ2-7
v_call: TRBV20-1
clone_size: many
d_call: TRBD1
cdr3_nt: TGCAGTGCTCCAGGGACAGCCACCTACGAGCAGTACTTC
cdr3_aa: CSAPGTATYEQYF

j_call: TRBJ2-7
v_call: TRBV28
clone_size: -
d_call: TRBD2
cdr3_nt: TGTGCCAGCAGTTTACACAGCGGGGGGTCAACCTACGAGCAGTACTTC
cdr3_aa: CASSLHSGGSTYEQYF

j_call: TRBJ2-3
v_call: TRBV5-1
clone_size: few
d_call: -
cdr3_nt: TGCGCCAGCAGCTCGGGACAATGGGGAAGCACAGATACGCAGTATTTT
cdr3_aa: CASSSGQWGSTDTQYF

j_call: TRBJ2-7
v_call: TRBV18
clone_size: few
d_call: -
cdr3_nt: TGTGCCAGCTCATCCTCACCCTCCTCCTACGAGCAGTACTTC
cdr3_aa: CASSSSPSSYEQYF

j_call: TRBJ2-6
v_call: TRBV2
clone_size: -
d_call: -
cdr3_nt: TGTGCCAGCAGGGGCCTGATCTCTGGGGCCAACGTCCTGACTTTC
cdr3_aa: CASRGLISGANVLTF

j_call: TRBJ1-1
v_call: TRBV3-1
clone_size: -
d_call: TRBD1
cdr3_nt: TGTGCCAGCGGGAGACAGGGCACTGAAGCTTTCTTT
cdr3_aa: CASGRQGTEAFF

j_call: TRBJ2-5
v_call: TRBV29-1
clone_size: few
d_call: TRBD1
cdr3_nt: TGCAGCGGTAGCGATGGGACAGGGGAGGAAGAGACCCAGTACTTC
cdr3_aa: CSGSDGTGEEETQYF

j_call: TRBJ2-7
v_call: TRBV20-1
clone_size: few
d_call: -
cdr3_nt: TGCAGTGCTAGAGATCGGGGTCGATCGACTTACGAGCAGTACTTC
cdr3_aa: CSARDRGRSTYEQYF

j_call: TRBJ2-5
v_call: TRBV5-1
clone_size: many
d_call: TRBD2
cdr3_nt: TGTGCCAGCAGTTTAGCGGGAGAGACCCAGTACTTC
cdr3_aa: CASSLAGETQYF

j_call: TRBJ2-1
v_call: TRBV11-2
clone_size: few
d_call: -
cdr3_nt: TGTGCCAGCAGCTTAGATGACAGGAACAATGAGCAGTTCTTC
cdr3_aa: CASSLDDRNNEQFF

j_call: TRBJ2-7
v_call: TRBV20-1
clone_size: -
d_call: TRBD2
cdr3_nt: TGCAGTGCACCACAGCCCAGCGGGGGCTACGAGCAGTACTTC
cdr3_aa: CSAPQPSGGYEQYF

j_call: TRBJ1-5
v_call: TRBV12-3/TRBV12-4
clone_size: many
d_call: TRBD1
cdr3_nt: TGTGCCAGCAGTATCCGGGACAGGGAGCAGCCCCAGCATTTT
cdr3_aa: CASSIRDREQPQHF

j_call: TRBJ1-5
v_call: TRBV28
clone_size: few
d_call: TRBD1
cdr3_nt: TGTGCCAGCAGTTCCGGCCCCACAGGGGGGTACTATCAGCCCCAGCATTTT
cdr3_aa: CASSSGPTGGYYQPQHF

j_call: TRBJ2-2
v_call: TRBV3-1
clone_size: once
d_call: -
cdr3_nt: TGTGCCAGCAGCCCTTGGGCGGGCGGGCCGAACACCGGGGAGCTGTTTTTT
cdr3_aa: CASSPWAGGPNTGELFF

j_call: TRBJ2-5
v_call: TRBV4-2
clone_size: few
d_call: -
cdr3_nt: TGTGCCAGCAGCCAAGACCCAGCAGGGTATAATGGAGAGACCCAGTACTTC
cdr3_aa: CASSQDPAGYNGETQYF

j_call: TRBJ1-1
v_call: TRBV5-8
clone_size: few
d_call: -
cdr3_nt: TGTGCCAGCACCTACGGCCTGAACACTGAAGCTTTCTTT
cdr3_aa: CASTYGLNTEAFF

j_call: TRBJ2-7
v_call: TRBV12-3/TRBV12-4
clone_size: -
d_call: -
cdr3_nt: TGTGCCAGCAGTCTCCAGGAGGGGACCTACGAGCAGTACTTC
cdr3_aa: CASSLQEGTYEQYF

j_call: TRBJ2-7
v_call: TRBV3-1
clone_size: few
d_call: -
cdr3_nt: TGTGCCAGCAGCCAAGAACCGGTTTTCTCCTACGAGCAGTACTTC
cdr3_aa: CASSQEPVFSYEQYF

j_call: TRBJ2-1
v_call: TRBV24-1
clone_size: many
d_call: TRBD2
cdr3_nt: TGTGCCACCAGTGATCCTACTAGCGGGAGCTCCTACAATGAGCAGTTCTTC
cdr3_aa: CATSDPTSGSSYNEQFF

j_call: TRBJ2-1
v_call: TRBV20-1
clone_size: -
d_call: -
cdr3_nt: TGCAGTGCGAAGCGTTACAATGAGCAGTTCTTC
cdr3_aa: CSAKRYNEQFF

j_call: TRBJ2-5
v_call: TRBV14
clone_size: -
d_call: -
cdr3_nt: TGTGCCAGCAGCCACCTCGTTCAAGAGACCCAGTACTTC
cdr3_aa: CASSHLVQETQYF

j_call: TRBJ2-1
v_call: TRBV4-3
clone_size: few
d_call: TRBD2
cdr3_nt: TGCGCCAGCAGCCAAGATGTACTAATTCTAGCGGGATCCTACAATGAGCAGTTCTTC
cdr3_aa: CASSQDVLILAGSYNEQFF

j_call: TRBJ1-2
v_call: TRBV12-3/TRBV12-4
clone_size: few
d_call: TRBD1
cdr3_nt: TGTGCCAGCAGTTTCGGGACAGGGGCGAACTATGGCTACACCTTC
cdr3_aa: CASSFGTGANYGYTF

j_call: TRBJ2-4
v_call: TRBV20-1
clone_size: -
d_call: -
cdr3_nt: TGCAGTGCTCCTGAGGGATTTAAGGCCAAAAACATTCAGTACTTC
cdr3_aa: CSAPEGFKAKNIQYF

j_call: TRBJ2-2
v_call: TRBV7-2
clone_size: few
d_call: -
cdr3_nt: TGTGCCAGCAGCTTAGTAACTACCGCGAACACCGGGGAGCTGTTTTTT
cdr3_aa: CASSLVTTANTGELFF

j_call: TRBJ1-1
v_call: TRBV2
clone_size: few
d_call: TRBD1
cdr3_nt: TGTGCCAGCAGTGACGTCCCGGGACAGGGCTCGGCTTTCTTT
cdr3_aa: CASSDVPGQGSAFF

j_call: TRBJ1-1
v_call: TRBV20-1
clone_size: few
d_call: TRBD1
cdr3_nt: TGCAGTGGAAGAGGGGGCGGGAACACTGAAGCTTTCTTT
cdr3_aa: CSGRGGGNTEAFF

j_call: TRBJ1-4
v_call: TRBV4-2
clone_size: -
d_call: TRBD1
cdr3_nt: TGTGCCAGCAGCCAAGAAGGGCGGGGGTCGGGACAGCGTGAAAAACTGTTTTTT
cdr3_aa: CASSQEGRGSGQREKLFF

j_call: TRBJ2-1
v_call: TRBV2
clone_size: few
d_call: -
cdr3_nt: TGTGCCAGCAGGGCCGGAAACTGGGAAGATGAGCAGTTCTTC
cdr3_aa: CASRAGNWEDEQFF

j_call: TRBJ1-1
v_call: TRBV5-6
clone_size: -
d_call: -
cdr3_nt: TGTGCCAGCAGCTTGGCCGGGGGAGGCCGCATGAACACTGAAGCTTTCTTT
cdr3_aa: CASSLAGGGRMNTEAFF

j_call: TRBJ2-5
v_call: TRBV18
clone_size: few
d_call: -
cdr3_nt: TGTGCCAGCTCAACGAGTTGGACCCAGTACTTC
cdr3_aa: CASSTSWTQYF

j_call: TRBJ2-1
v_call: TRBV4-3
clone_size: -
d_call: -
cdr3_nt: TGCGCCAGCAGCCAGAGGGGGAGGGATGAGCAGTTCTTC
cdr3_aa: CASSQRGRDEQFF

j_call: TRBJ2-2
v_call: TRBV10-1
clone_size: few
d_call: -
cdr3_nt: TGCGCCAGCAGGGGGTCCAAGAACACCGGGGAGCTGTTTTTT
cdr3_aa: CASRGSKNTGELFF

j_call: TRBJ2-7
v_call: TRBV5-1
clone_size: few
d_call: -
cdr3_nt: TGCGCCAGCAGCTTGTCGCGTGGCAGGGGATTAAGCGAGCAGTACTTC
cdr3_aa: CASSLSRGRGLSEQYF

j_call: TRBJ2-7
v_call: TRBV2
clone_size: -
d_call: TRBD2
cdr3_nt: TGTGCCAGCAGTGAAGGCGGTGTGGGACTAGCGGGAGTCGAGCAGTACTTC
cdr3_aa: CASSEGGVGLAGVEQYF

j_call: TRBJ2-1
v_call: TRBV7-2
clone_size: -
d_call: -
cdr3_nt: TGTGCCAGCAGCCGGTGGGTTCAGACACAGAACAATGAGCAGTTCTTC
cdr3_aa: CASSRWVQTQNNEQFF

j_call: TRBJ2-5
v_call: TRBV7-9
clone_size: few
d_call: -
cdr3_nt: TGTGCCAGCAGCTTAGGCCAGCGGGACATAGAGACCCAGTACTTC
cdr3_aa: CASSLGQRDIETQYF

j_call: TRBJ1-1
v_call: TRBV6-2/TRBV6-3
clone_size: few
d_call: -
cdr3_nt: TGTGCCAGCCTAGACAGGACTGAAGCTTTCTTT
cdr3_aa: CASLDRTEAFF

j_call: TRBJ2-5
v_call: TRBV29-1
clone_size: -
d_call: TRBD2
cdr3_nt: TGCAGCGTTGGACTAGCGGGAGTAGAGACCCAGTACTTC
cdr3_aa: CSVGLAGVETQYF

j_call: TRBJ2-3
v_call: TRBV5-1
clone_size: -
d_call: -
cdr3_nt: TGCGCCAGCAGAAGGGCAGGGGTCACAGATACGCAGTATTTT
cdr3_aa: CASRRAGVTDTQYF

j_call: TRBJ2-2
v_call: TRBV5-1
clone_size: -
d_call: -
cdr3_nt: TGCGCCAGCAGCCTACCCGGGTGGCCCGGCGGAAACACCGGGGAGCTGTTTTTT
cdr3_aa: CASSLPGWPGGNTGELFF

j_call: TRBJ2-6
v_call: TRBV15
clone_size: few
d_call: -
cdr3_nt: TGTGCCACCAGCAGAGACGGGGAGGGGGCCAACGTCCTGACTTTC
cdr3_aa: CATSRDGEGANVLTF

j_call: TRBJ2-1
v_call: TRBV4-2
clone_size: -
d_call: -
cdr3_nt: TGTGCCAGCAGCCAAGACAGCGGAGAGGGTTTAAATGAGCAGTTCTTC
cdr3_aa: CASSQDSGEGLNEQFF

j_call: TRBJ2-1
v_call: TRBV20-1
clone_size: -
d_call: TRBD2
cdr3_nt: TGCAGTGCTCTGGGACTAGCGGGGACGATCTCCTACAATGAGCAGTTCTTC
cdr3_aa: CSALGLAGTISYNEQFF

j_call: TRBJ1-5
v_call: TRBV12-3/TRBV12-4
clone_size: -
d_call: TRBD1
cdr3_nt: TGTGCCAGCAGTACCGGGACAGGGGGGATTGATAGCAATCAGCCCCAGCATTTT
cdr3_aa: CASSTGTGGIDSNQPQHF

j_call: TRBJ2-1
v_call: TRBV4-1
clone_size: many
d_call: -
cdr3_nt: TGCGCCAGCAGCCAAGATTCCGGGGGCGGAGGGTTTCAATACAATGAGCAGTTCTTC
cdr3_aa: CASSQDSGGGGFQYNEQFF

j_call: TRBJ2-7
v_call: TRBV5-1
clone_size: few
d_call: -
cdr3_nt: TGCGCCAGCAGCTTTGGGGGGACCGAAAGCTCCTACGAGCAGTACTTC
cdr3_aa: CASSFGGTESSYEQYF

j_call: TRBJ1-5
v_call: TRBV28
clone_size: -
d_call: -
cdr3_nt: TGTGCCAGCAGTCCCTTACCTTCTCAGGGGATTCAGCCCCAGCATTTT
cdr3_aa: CASSPLPSQGIQPQHF

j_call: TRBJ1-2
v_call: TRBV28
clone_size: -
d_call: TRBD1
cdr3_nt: TGTGCCAGCAGTGCACCGGGACAGCAATATGGCTACACCTTC
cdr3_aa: CASSAPGQQYGYTF